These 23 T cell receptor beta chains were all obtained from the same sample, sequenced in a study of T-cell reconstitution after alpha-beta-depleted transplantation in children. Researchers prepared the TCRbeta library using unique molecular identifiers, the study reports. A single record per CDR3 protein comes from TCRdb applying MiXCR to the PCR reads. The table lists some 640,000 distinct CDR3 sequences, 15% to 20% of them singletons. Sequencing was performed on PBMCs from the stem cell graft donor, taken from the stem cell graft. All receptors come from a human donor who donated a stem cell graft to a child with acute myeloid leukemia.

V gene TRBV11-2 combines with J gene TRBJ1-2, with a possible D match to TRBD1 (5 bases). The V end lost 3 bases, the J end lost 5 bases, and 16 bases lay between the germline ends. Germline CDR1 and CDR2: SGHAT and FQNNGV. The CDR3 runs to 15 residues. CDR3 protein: CASSFSRQTDYGYTF. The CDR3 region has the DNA TGTGCCAGCAGCTTTTCGCGACAGACTGATTATGGCTACACCTTC.

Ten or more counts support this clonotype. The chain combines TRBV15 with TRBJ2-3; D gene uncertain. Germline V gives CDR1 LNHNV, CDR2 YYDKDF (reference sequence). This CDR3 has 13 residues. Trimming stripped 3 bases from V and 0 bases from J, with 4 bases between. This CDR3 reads CATSRASTDTQYF. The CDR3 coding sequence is TGTGCCACCAGCAGGGCTAGCACAGATACGCAGTATTTT.

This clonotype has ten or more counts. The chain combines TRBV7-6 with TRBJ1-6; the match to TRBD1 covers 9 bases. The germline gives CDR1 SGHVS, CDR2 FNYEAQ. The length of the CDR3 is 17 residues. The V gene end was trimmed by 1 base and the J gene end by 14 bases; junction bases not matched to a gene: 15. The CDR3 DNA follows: TGTGCCAGCAGCTTAGTAAGACAGGACAGGGGATATCGATCCCTCCACTTT. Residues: CASSLVRQDRGYRSLHF.

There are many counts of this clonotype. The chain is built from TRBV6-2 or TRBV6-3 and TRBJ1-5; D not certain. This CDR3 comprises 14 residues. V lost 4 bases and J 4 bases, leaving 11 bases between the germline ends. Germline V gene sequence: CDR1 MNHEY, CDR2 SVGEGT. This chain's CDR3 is CASSSRVVNQPQHF. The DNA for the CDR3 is TGTGCCAGCAGTTCGCGTGTGGTGAATCAGCCCCAGCATTTT.

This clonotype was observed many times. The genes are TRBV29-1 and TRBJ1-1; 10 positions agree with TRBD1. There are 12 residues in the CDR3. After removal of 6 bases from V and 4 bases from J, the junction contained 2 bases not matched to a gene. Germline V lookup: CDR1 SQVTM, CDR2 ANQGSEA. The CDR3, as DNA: TGCAGCGTGGACAGGGGGGTCACTGAAGCTTTCTTT. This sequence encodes CSVDRGVTEAFF. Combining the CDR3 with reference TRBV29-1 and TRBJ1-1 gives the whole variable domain SAVISQKPSRDICQRGTSLTIQCQVDSQVTMMFWYRQQPGQSLTLIATANQGSEATYESGFVIDKFPISRPNLTFSTLTVSNMSPEDSSIYLCSVDRGVTEAFFGQGTRLTVV.

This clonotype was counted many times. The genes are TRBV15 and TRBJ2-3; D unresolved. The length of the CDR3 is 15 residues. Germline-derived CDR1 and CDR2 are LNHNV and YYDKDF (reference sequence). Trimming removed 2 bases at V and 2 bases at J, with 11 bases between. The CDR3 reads CATSRSRTNTDTQYF. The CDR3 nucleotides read TGTGCCACCAGCAGATCCCGCACCAACACAGATACGCAGTATTTT. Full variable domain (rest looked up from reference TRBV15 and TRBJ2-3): DAMVIQNPRYQVTQFGKPVTLSCSQTLNHNVMYWYQQKSSQAPKLLFHYYDKDFNNEADTPDNFQSRRPNTSFCFLDIRSPGLGDTAMYLCATSRSRTNTDTQYFGPGTRLTVL.

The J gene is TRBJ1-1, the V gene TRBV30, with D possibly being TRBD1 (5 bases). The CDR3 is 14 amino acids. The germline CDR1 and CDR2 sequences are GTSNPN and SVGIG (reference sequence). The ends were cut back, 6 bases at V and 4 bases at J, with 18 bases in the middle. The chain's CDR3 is CACRRGPQGTEAFF. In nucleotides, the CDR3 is TGTGCCTGCAGGAGAGGCCCCCAGGGCACTGAAGCTTTCTTT.

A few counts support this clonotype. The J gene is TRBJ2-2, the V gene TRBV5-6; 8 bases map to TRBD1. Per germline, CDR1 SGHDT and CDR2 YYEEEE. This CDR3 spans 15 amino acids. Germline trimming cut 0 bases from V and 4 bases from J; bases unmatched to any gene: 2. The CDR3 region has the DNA TGTGCCAGCAGCTTGGAGGACAGGGTCACCGGGGAGCTGTTTTTT. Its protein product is CASSLEDRVTGELFF.

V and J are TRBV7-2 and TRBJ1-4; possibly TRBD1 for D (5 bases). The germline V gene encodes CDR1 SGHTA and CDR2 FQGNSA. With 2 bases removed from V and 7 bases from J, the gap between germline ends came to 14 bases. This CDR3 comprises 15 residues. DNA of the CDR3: TGTGCCAGCAGCTTACGGGGGTGGGCTCTTGAAAAACTGTTTTTT. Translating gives CASSLRGWALEKLFF.

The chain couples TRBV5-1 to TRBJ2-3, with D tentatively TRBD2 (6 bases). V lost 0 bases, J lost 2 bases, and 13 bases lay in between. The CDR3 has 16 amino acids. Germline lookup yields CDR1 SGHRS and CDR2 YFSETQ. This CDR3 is CASSLAGSRYTDTQYF. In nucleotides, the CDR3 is TGCGCCAGCAGCTTGGCCGGGAGCAGATACACAGATACGCAGTATTTT.

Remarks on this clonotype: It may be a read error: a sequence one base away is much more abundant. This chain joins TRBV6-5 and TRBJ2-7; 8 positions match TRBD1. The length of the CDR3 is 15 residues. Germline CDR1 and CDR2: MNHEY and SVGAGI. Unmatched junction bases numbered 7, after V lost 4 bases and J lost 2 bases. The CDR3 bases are TGTGCCAGCAGTTCCCCGGGACAGGTTGCCTACGAGCAGTACTTC. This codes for CASSSPGQVAYEQYF.

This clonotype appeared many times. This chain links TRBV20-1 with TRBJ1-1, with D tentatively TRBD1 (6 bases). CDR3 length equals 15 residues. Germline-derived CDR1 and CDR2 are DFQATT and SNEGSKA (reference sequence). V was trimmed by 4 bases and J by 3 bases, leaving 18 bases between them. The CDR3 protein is CSATGQFRGHTEAFF. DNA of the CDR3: TGCAGTGCTACCGGACAGTTCCGAGGGCACACTGAAGCTTTCTTT.

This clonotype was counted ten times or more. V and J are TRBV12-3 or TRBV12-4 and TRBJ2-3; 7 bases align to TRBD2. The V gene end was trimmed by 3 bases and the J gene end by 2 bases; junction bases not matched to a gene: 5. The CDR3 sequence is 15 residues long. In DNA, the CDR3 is TGTGCCAGCAGTTTTAGGCTAGCGGACACAGATACGCAGTATTTT. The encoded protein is CASSFRLADTDTQYF.

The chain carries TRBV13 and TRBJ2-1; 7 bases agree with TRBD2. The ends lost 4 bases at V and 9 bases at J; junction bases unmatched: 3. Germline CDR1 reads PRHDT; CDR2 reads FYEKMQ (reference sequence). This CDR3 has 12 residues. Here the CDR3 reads CASSSWGGEQFF. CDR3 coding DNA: TGTGCCAGCAGCTCATGGGGGGGTGAGCAGTTCTTC.

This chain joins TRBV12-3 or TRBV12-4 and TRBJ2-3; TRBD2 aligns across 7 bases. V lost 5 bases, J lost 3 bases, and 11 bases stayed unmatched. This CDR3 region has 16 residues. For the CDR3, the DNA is TGTGCCAGCAGTGGAGGGCGGGGGTGGAGGACAGATACGCAGTATTTT. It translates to CASSGGRGWRTDTQYF.

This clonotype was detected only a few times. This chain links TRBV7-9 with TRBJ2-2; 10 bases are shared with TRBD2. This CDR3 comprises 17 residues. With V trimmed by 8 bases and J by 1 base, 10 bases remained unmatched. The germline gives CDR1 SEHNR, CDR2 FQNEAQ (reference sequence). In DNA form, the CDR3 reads TGTGCCAGCCAGGGGCTAGCGGGGGTCCGGAACACCGGGGAGCTGTTTTTT. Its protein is CASQGLAGVRNTGELFF.

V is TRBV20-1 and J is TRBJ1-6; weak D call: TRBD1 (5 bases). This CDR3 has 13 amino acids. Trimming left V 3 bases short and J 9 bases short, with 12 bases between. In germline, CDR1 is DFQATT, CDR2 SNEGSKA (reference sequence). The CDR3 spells CSASLQGPSPLHF. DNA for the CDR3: TGCAGTGCTAGCCTCCAGGGTCCTTCACCCCTCCACTTT.

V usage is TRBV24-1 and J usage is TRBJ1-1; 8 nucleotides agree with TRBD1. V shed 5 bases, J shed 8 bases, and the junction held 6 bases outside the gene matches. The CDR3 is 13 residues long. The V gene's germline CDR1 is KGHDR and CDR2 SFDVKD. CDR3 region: CATSAAGGPEAFF. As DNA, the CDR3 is TGTGCCACCAGTGCGGCAGGGGGCCCCGAAGCTTTCTTT.

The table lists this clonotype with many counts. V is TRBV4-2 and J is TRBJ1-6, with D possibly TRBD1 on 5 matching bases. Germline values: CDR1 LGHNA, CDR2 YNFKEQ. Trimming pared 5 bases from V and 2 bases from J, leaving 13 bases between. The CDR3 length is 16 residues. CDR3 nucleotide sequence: TGTGCCAGCAGCTACGGGACTCTCGCCTATAATTCACCCCTCCACTTT. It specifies CASSYGTLAYNSPLHF.

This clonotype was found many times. In DNA form, the CDR3 reads TGCAGTGCTTGGAGCTCCTACGAGCAGTACTTC. Translating gives CSAWSSYEQYF. This chain connects TRBV20-1 to TRBJ2-7, with D hard to call. The V end lost 5 bases, the J end lost 0 bases, and 5 bases lay between the germline ends. The CDR3 totals 11 residues. Germline CDR1 DFQATT, CDR2 SNEGSKA (reference sequence).

The CDR3 nucleotides read TGTGCCAGCAGCTTAGAGGGCAGACTCACCGGGGAGCTGTTTTTT. Its protein product is CASSLEGRLTGELFF. This chain uses TRBV7-2 with TRBJ2-2; D remains unclear. Trimming removed 1 base from V and 4 bases from J, with 10 bases in between. The CDR3 totals 15 residues. In germline, CDR1 is SGHTA, CDR2 FQGNSA.

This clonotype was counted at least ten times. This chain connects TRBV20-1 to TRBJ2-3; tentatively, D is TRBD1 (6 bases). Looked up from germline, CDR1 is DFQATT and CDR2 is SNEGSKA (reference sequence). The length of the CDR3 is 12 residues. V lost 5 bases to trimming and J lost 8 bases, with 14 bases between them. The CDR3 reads CSAGGSKGTQYF. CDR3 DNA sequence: TGCAGTGCTGGGGGCTCTAAGGGTACGCAGTATTTT.

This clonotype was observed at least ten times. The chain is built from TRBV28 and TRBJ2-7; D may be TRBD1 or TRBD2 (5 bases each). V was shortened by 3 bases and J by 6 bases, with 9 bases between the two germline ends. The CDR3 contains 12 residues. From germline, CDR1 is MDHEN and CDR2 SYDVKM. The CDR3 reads CASSFEGLEQYV. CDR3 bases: TGTGCCAGCAGTTTTGAGGGGCTCGAGCAGTACGTC.